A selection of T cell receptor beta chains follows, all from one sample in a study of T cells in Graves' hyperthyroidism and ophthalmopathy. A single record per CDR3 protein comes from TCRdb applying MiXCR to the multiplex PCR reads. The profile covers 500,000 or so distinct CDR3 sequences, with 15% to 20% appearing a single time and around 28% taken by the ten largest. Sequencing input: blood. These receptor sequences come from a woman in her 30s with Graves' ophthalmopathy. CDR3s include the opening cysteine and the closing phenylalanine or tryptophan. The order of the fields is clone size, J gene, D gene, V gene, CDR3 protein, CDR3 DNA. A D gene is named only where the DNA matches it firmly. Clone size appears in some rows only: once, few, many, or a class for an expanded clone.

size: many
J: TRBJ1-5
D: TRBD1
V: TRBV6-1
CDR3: CASSYSGGDQPQHF
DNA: TGTGCCAGCAGTTATTCAGGGGGCGATCAGCCCCAGCATTTT

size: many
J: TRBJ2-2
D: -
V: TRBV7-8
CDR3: CASSSSWTGNTGELFF
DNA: TGTGCCAGCAGCTCCTCTTGGACGGGGAACACCGGGGAGCTGTTTTTT

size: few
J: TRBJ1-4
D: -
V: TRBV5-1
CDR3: CASSLEAQSGEKLFF
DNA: TGCGCCAGCAGCTTGGAAGCCCAGTCGGGGGAAAAACTGTTTTTT

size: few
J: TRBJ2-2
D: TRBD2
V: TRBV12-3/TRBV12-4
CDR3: CASRISGSFTGELFF
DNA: TGTGCCAGCAGGATAAGCGGGAGCTTCACCGGGGAGCTGTTTTTT

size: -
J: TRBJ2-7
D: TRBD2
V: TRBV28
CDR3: CASRRGLAVYEQYF
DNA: TGTGCCAGCAGACGAGGACTAGCTGTTTACGAGCAGTACTTC

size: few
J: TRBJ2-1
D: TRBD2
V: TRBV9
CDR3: CASSGFLLAGEENEQFF
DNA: TGTGCCAGCAGCGGATTCCTTCTAGCGGGAGAGGAGAATGAGCAGTTCTTC

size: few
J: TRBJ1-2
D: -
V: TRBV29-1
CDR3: CSVEGGGRTHGYTF
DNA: TGCAGCGTTGAAGGGGGGGGCCGGACACATGGCTACACCTTC

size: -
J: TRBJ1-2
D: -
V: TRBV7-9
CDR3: CASTEQGYGYTF
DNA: TGTGCCAGCACCGAACAGGGATATGGCTACACCTTC

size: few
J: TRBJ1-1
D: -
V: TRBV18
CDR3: CASSPRGASEAFF
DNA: TGTGCCAGCTCACCACGGGGGGCGTCTGAAGCTTTCTTT

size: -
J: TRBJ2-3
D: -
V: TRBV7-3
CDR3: CASSLTLGADAQYF
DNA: TGTGCCAGCAGCTTAACCCTAGGTGCGGATGCGCAGTATTTT

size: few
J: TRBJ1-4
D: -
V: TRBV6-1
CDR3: CASSPYSATNEKLFF
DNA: TGTGCCAGCAGTCCATACAGTGCAACTAATGAAAAACTGTTTTTT

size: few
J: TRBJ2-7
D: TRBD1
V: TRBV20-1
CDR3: CSARDSGQGTYEQYF
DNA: TGCAGTGCTAGAGATTCCGGACAGGGGACTTACGAGCAGTACTTC

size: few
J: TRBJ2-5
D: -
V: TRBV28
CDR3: CASAGPSETQYF
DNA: TGTGCCAGTGCGGGTCCCTCGGAGACCCAGTACTTC

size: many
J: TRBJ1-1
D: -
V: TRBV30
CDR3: CAWVSGSEAFF
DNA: TGTGCCTGGGTTTCTGGGAGTGAAGCTTTCTTT

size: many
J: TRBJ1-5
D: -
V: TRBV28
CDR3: CASSLVIENQPQHF
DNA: TGTGCCAGCAGTTTAGTTATAGAGAATCAGCCCCAGCATTTT

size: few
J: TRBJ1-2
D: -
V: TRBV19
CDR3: CASGRGDYGYTF
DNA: TGTGCCAGTGGGCGCGGGGACTATGGCTACACCTTC

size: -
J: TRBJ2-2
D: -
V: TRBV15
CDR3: CATSRDRRSGTGELFF
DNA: TGTGCCACCAGCAGAGATCGGCGGTCGGGCACCGGGGAGCTGTTTTTT

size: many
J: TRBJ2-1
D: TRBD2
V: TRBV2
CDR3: CASHPGLAPPSYNEQFF
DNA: TGTGCCAGCCACCCGGGACTAGCGCCCCCCTCCTACAATGAGCAGTTCTTC

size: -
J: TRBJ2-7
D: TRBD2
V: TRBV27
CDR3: CASSLSAGGYYEQYF
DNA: TGTGCCAGCAGTTTAAGTGCGGGAGGTTACTACGAGCAGTACTTC

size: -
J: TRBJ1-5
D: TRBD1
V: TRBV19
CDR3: CASSILDRANQPQHF
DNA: TGTGCCAGTAGTATTCTGGACAGGGCTAATCAGCCCCAGCATTTT

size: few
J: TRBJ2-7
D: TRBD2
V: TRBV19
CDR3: CASSNLAGVTSYEQYF
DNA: TGTGCCAGTAGTAATCTAGCGGGCGTTACCTCCTACGAGCAGTACTTC

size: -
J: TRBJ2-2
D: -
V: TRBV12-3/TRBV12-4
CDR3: CASGDRMVGELFF
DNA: TGTGCCAGCGGCGACAGGATGGTGGGGGAGCTGTTTTTT

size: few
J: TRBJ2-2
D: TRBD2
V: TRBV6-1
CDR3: CASSMIGTSGNTGELFF
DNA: TGTGCCAGCAGTATGATTGGGACTAGCGGGAACACCGGGGAGCTGTTTTTT

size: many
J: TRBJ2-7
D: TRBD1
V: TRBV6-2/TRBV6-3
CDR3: CASSKDRGREQYF
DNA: TGTGCCAGCAGCAAGGACAGGGGGCGCGAGCAGTACTTC

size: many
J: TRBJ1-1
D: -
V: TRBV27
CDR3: CASSNPSLTEAFF
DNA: TGTGCCAGCAGTAACCCCTCCCTCACTGAAGCTTTCTTT

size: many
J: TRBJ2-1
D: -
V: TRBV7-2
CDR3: CASSPRPLPPYNEQFF
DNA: TGTGCCAGCAGCCCCCGGCCACTTCCCCCTTACAATGAGCAGTTCTTC

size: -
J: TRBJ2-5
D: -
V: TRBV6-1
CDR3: CASRSPEETQYF
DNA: TGTGCCAGCCGCTCACCCGAGGAGACCCAGTACTTC

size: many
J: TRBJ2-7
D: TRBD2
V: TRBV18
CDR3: CASHDKIGGSYEQYF
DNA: TGTGCCAGCCATGATAAAATCGGGGGGAGCTACGAGCAGTACTTC

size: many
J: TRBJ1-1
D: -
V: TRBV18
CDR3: CASSPVGTPDTEAFF
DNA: TGTGCCAGCTCACCAGTCGGGACCCCAGACACTGAAGCTTTCTTT

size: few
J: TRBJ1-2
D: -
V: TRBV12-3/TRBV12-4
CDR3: CASSLGAGNGYTF
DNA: TGTGCCAGCAGTTTGGGGGCAGGGAATGGCTACACCTTC

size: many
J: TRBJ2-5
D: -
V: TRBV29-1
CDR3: CSVGPGETQYF
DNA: TGCAGCGTTGGCCCGGGTGAGACCCAGTACTTC

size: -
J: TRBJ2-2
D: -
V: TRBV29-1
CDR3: CSVRLAGTGELFF
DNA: TGCAGCGTTCGGCTAGCAGGCACCGGGGAGCTGTTTTTT

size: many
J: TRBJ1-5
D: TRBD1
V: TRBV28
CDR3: CASRTGGYQPQHF
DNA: TGTGCCAGCAGAACAGGGGGCTATCAGCCCCAGCATTTT

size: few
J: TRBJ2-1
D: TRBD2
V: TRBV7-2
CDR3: CASSLASSGTNEQFF
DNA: TGTGCCAGCAGCTTAGCGTCTAGCGGGACAAATGAGCAGTTCTTC

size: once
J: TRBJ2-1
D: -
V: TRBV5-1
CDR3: CASSFITSGSSYNEQFF
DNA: TGCGCCAGCAGCTTCATTACGAGCGGAAGCTCCTACAATGAGCAGTTCTTC

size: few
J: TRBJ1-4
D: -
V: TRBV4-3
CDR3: CASSQDQGREKLFF
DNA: TGCGCCAGCAGCCAAGATCAGGGGAGGGAAAAACTGTTTTTT

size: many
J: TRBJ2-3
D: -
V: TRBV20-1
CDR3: CSARDVGDTQYF
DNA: TGCAGTGCTAGGGACGTCGGAGATACGCAGTATTTT

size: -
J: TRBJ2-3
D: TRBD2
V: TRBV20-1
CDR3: CSARDQGPGGQKEPQYF
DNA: TGCAGTGCTAGAGATCAGGGACCGGGGGGTCAGAAGGAGCCGCAGTATTTT

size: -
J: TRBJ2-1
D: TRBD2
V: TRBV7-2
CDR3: CASSLVWREKFF
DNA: TGTGCCAGCAGCTTAGTCTGGCGGGAGAAGTTCTTC

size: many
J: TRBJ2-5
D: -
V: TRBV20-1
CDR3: CSDRTGGSETQYF
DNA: TGCAGTGATAGGACAGGAGGGTCAGAGACCCAGTACTTC

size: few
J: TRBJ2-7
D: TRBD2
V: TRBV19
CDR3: CASSKGTSASYEQYF
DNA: TGTGCCAGTAGTAAAGGGACTAGCGCCTCCTACGAGCAGTACTTC

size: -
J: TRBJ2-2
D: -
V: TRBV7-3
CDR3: CASSLGPGVGELFF
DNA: TGTGCCAGCAGCTTAGGTCCGGGGGTCGGGGAGCTGTTTTTT

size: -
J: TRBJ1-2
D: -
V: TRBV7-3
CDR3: CASSLKSRRVAYGYTF
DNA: TGTGCCAGCAGCTTAAAGTCGAGGCGGGTGGCCTATGGCTACACCTTC

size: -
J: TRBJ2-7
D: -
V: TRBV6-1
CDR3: CASSVTGDEQYF
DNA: TGTGCCAGCAGTGTGACAGGTGACGAGCAGTACTTC

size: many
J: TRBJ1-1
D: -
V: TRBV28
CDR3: CASSWGGREAFF
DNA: TGTGCCAGCAGTTGGGGGGGGCGAGAAGCTTTCTTT